The text below deals with one TCR beta chain. Data came from immunoSEQ multiplex PCR; TCRdb stores just in-frame clones and leaves some out. The repertoire includes about 200,000 clones, about 87% of them detected once, and 6.2% sits in the top ten. The sample is drawn from a study of blood T cell repertoires in COVID-19. This CDR3 comprises 15 residues. V was clipped by 6 bases and J by 7 bases; unmatched bases: 10. Germline values: CDR1 MNHEY, CDR2 SMNVEV (reference sequence). The sequence derives from a man in his fifties or sixties who had recovered from COVID-19. Source material: peripheral blood. V is TRBV27 and J is TRBJ1-4, with 8 bases identical to TRBD1. The CDR3 loop is CASSPKTGDFEKLFF. CDR3 DNA: TGTGCCAGCAGCCCAAAGACAGGGGATTTTGAAAAACTGTTTTTT.